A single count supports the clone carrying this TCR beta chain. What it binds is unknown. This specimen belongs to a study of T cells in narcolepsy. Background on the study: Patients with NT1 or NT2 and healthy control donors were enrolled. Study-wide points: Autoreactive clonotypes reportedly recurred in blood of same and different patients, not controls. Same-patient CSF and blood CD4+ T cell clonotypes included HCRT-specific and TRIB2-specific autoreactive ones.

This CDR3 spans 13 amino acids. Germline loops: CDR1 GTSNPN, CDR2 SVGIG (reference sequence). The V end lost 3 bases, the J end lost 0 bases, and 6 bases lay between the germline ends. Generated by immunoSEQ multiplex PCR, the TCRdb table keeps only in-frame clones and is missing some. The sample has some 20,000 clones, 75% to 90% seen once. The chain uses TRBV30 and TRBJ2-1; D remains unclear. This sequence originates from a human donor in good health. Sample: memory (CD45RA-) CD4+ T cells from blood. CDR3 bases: TGTGCCTGGAGACAAAGCTCCTACAATGAGCAGTTCTTC. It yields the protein CAWRQSSYNEQFF.